This T cell receptor beta chain was sequenced in a study of T-cell memory formation after mild COVID-19. Study-wide results and caveats: For contracting clones, CD4+ ones sat mainly in CM and EM, CD8+ in EMRA.

TCRdb passed the 5' RACE reads through MiXCR, listing each CDR3 protein once. The sample holds 180,000 or so distinct CDR3 sequences, around a tenth seen once. This clonotype was picked up a small number of times. Its antigen remains unknown. CDR3 length: 15 residues. The germline V gene encodes CDR1 LGHNA and CDR2 YSLEER. With 1 base removed from V and 9 bases from J, the gap between germline ends came to 18 bases. The chain couples TRBV4-3 to TRBJ2-5, with D tentatively TRBD1 or TRBD2 (5 bases each). The receptor was isolated from a man between 18 and 29 years old who had mild COVID-19 (a few samples of this study predate the infection). Cell type and time point are not known. The specimen was PBMCs or a T cell subset sorted from them (not recorded which). CDR3 sequence (DNA): TGCGCCAGCAGCCAAGTGGGGTCGGGACCCGGGGCCCAGTACTTC. Encoded protein: CASSQVGSGPGAQYF.